These 27 T cell receptor beta chains were all obtained from the same sample, sequenced in a study of cytomegalovirus exposure and HLA in healthy donors. Amplification used 60 Vbeta primers and 13 Jbeta primers. Produced via immunoSEQ multiplex PCR; TCRdb's table is partial and in-frame only. The sample shows roughly 160,000 clones, roughly 75% of them seen only once. Sequenced sample: PBMCs. The receptor set was obtained from a female donor in good health and CMV-seronegative.

The V and J genes are TRBV6-6 and TRBJ2-2; tentative D call: TRBD2 (7 bases). Trimming removed 2 bases from V and 4 bases from J, with 11 bases in between. Germline V gives CDR1 MNHNY, CDR2 SVGAGI (reference sequence). This CDR3 is 15 amino acids long. In nucleotides, the CDR3 is TGTGCCAGCAGTTACGGAGGGGGGGGCACCGGGGAGCTGTTTTTT. Its protein is CASSYGGGGTGELFF.

The rearrangement uses TRBV5-5 and TRBJ1-1; D call uncertain. This CDR3 is built from 12 residues. V dropped 0 bases and J dropped 6 bases, with 6 bases sitting between them. The germline gives CDR1 SGHKS, CDR2 YYEKEE (reference sequence). The CDR3 DNA reads TGTGCCAGCAGCTTGGGGGCTGCTGAAGCTTTCTTT. This encodes CASSLGAAEAFF.

The chain combines TRBV7-3 with TRBJ2-2; 8 nucleotides match TRBD1. The J segment lost 7 bases and the V segment lost 5 bases, leaving 12 bases of the junction unmatched. The CDR3 consists of 16 residues. Germline loops: CDR1 SGHTA, CDR2 FQGTGA. The CDR3 here is CASSPHQQGVGGELFF. The CDR3 DNA sequence: TGTGCCAGCAGCCCGCACCAACAGGGGGTGGGCGGGGAGCTGTTTTTT.

The chain employs TRBV27 and TRBJ1-3, with D maybe TRBD1 (5 bases). The length of the CDR3 is 16 residues. Trimming pared 5 bases from V and 0 bases from J, leaving 14 bases between. The germline CDR1 and CDR2 sequences are MNHEY and SMNVEV (reference sequence). CDR3 DNA: TGTGCCAGCAGTCTCAGGGCCGGCAACTCTGGAAACACCATATATTTT. This gives the protein CASSLRAGNSGNTIYF.

The chain is built from TRBV6-1 and TRBJ1-2; D is uncertain. Germline CDR1 MNHNS, CDR2 SASEGT. The CDR3 has 15 amino acids. The V end lost 1 base, the J end lost 6 bases, and 15 bases lay between the germline ends. Here the CDR3 DNA reads TGTGCCAGCAGTGAAGAATTGCGGGGTCTGAATGGCTACACCTTC. This encodes CASSEELRGLNGYTF.

In DNA, the CDR3 is TGTGCCAGTACGGGGGGGAGGGACAGCCGGGAGCCCCAGCATTTT. Amino acids: CASTGGRDSREPQHF. The chain is built from TRBV19 and TRBJ1-5; TRBD1 aligns across 7 bases. J gave up 8 bases and V 7 bases, and 14 bases lay outside the gene matches. The CDR3 runs 15 residues. Germline lookup yields CDR1 LNHDA and CDR2 SQIVND (reference sequence).

For the CDR3, the DNA is TGTGCCAGTAGTTCCGCGTCCCTACCGAACAATGAAAAACTGTTTTTT. This encodes CASSSASLPNNEKLFF. This chain joins TRBV19 and TRBJ1-4; no definite D call. The CDR3 has 16 residues. Germline CDR1 reads LNHDA; CDR2 reads SQIVND (reference sequence). Trimming shortened V by 5 bases and J by 5 bases, and 18 bases separated the two germline ends.

The V gene is TRBV28, the J gene TRBJ1-4; no clear D. The V and J ends lost 3 bases and 4 bases respectively, with 6 bases between them. Germline values: CDR1 MDHEN, CDR2 SYDVKM. This CDR3 spans 13 amino acids. DNA for the CDR3: TGTGCCAGCAGTTTCTCTCTTAATGAAAAACTGTTTTTT. It codes for CASSFSLNEKLFF.

The rearrangement uses TRBV18 and TRBJ1-6, with D unresolved. This CDR3 comprises 15 residues. The germline V gene has CDR1 KGHSH and CDR2 LQKENI. V shed 1 base and J shed 9 bases, with 13 bases lying between them. The CDR3 spells CASSPQDGGRSPLHF. The CDR3 nucleotides are TGTGCCAGCTCACCACAGGACGGAGGGCGTTCACCCCTCCACTTT.

The CDR3 here is CASSSDDSTDTQYF. CDR3 sequence (DNA): TGTGCCAGCAGTTCCGATGACTCCACAGATACGCAGTATTTT. The V call is TRBV6-6, the J call TRBJ2-3; D not certain. V was shortened by 4 bases and J by 2 bases, with 10 bases between the two germline ends. There are 14 residues in the CDR3. Per germline, CDR1 MNHNY and CDR2 SVGAGI (reference sequence).

The chain recombines TRBV4-1 with TRBJ2-7; tentative D call: TRBD1 (7 bases). Germline assignment: CDR1 MGHRA and CDR2 YSYEKL. V lost 3 bases, J lost 5 bases, and 17 bases lay in between. This CDR3 region has 15 residues. CDR3 loop: CASSHPGGGRDEQYF. The CDR3 DNA reads TGCGCCAGCAGCCACCCAGGAGGGGGCAGGGACGAGCAGTACTTC.

The rearrangement uses TRBV7-3 and TRBJ1-1; D not resolved. The germline V and J ends were trimmed by 5 bases and 0 bases, with 7 bases remaining between them. Germline CDR1 SGHTA, CDR2 FQGTGA. The CDR3 runs to 13 residues. The CDR3 nucleotides are TGTGCCAGCAGCCCAGGCCTGAACACTGAAGCTTTCTTT. Protein: CASSPGLNTEAFF.

The chain combines TRBV2 with TRBJ2-7, with 10 bases identical to TRBD1. The ends lost 5 bases at V and 2 bases at J; junction bases unmatched: 9. CDR1 SNHLY and CDR2 FYNNEI come from the germline V gene. This CDR3 contains 16 residues. The CDR3 coding sequence is TGTGCCAGCAGTTCTGTGTGGGACAGGGGAACCTACGAGCAGTACTTC. Translation: CASSSVWDRGTYEQYF.

This clone was detected once. The J gene is TRBJ2-5, the V gene TRBV10-3; weak D call: TRBD2 (5 bases). Germline CDR1 reads ENHRY; CDR2 reads SYGVKD. This CDR3 spans 12 amino acids. The V end was cut by 6 bases, the J end by 4 bases, with 9 bases between. CDR3 sequence (DNA): TGTGCCATCAGCCCGGCGGGAGAGACCCAGTACTTC. It specifies CAISPAGETQYF.

The V call is TRBV10-1, the J call TRBJ1-2, with D possibly being TRBD1 (6 bases). This CDR3 contains 12 residues. CDR1 and CDR2 from the germline V gene are WNHNN and SYGVQD (reference sequence). The V gene lost 9 bases and the J gene lost 2 bases, with 10 bases spanning the gap. CDR3 nucleotide sequence: TGCGCCAGTGACAGGACGAACTATGGCTACACCTTC. It codes for CASDRTNYGYTF.

The V call is TRBV15, the J call TRBJ1-2, with 9 bases aligning to TRBD1. The CDR3 covers 13 residues. CDR1 is LNHNV, CDR2 YYDKDF, per germline (reference sequence). Germline trimming cut 3 bases from V and 8 bases from J; bases unmatched to any gene: 4. CDR3 coding DNA: TGTGCCACCAGCAGGGGACAGGGTCTCGGCTACACCTTC. The encoded protein is CATSRGQGLGYTF.

Comment on this clone: Other DNA sequences in the same sample also yield this CDR3. V usage is TRBV7-9 and J usage is TRBJ1-5; D might be TRBD1 (5 bases). Looked up from germline, CDR1 is SEHNR and CDR2 is FQNEAQ (reference sequence). The CDR3 is 14 residues long. V lost 1 base to trimming and J lost 2 bases, with 6 bases between them. The CDR3 DNA is TGTGCCAGCAGCTTAGGGGGGGGCAATCAGCCCCAGCATTTT. Translated: CASSLGGGNQPQHF.

V is TRBV11-2 and J is TRBJ1-4, with 8 bases identical to TRBD1. V lost 3 bases to trimming and J lost 5 bases; unmatched junction nucleotides: 2. CDR3 length: 14 amino acids. Germline V gene sequence: CDR1 SGHAT, CDR2 FQNNGV. This CDR3 reads CASSLAGGNEKLFF. CDR3 DNA: TGTGCCAGCAGCTTGGCAGGGGGCAATGAAAAACTGTTTTTT.

V usage is TRBV27 and J usage is TRBJ2-3, with 10 bases lining up with TRBD2. V dropped 6 bases and J dropped 1; count of bases not matched to a gene: 4. CDR1 is MNHEY and CDR2 is SMNVEV in the germline V gene (reference sequence). The length of the CDR3 is 15 residues. CDR3 DNA: TGTGCCAGCAGCAACGGACTAGCGGGCACAGATACGCAGTATTTT. It codes for CASSNGLAGTDTQYF.

The table lists this clone with a count of one. The rearrangement joins TRBV4-1 to TRBJ2-1, with unresolved D. The V and J ends lost 4 bases and 2 bases respectively, with 9 bases between them. Germline CDR1 MGHRA, CDR2 YSYEKL. The CDR3 extends over 14 amino acids. Here the CDR3 reads CASSRSTTYNEQFF. In DNA form, the CDR3 reads TGCGCCAGCAGCCGCTCGACAACCTACAATGAGCAGTTCTTC.

The chain links TRBV30 to TRBJ2-1; the D gene is possibly TRBD2 (5 bases). V lost 0 bases and J 6 bases, leaving 15 bases between the germline ends. The germline V gene encodes CDR1 GTSNPN and CDR2 SVGIG (reference sequence). CDR3 length equals 15 residues. Here the CDR3 reads CAWSVRASLGNEQFF. The CDR3 DNA is TGTGCCTGGAGTGTACGGGCTAGCCTAGGCAATGAGCAGTTCTTC.

The rearrangement uses TRBV29-1 and TRBJ1-1, with 7 nucleotides matching TRBD1. This CDR3 comprises 11 residues. Per germline, CDR1 SQVTM and CDR2 ANQGSEA. Trimming cost V 4 bases and J 10 bases; bases outside gene matches: 6. The CDR3 is CSVGGGGGAFF. The CDR3 DNA reads TGCAGCGTTGGAGGGGGCGGCGGAGCTTTCTTT.

The chain is built from TRBV11-2 and TRBJ2-1, with D uncertain. The V end was cut by 5 bases, the J end by 10 bases, with 15 bases between. There are 13 residues in the CDR3. Germline assignment: CDR1 SGHAT and CDR2 FQNNGV. The chain's CDR3 is CASSLTGGWEQFF. CDR3 DNA: TGTGCCAGCAGCCTGACGGGTGGGTGGGAGCAGTTCTTC.

J is TRBJ1-2 and V is TRBV11-2; 8 nucleotides match TRBD1. The CDR3 loop spans 14 amino acids. CDR1 is SGHAT, CDR2 FQNNGV, per germline. J gave up 7 bases and V 4 bases, and 8 bases lay outside the gene matches. Here the CDR3 DNA reads TGTGCCAGCAGCTCACTGCGAACAGGGGGTGGCTACACCTTC. This gives the protein CASSSLRTGGGYTF.

The chain uses TRBV14 and TRBJ2-7; no reliable D call. The germline CDR1 and CDR2 sequences are SGHDN and FVKESK. Trimming left V 2 bases short and J 5 bases short, with 13 bases between. The CDR3 loop spans 14 amino acids. The CDR3 sequence: CASSQNTMGHEQYF. CDR3 nucleotides: TGTGCCAGCAGCCAAAATACGATGGGCCACGAGCAGTACTTC.

The V call is TRBV11-2, the J call TRBJ2-5, with 9 positions matching TRBD2. V trimming: 1 base; J trimming: 2 bases; junction bases outside the gene matches: 5. Germline assignment: CDR1 SGHAT and CDR2 FQNNGV. CDR3 size: 16 residues. The CDR3 DNA sequence: TGTGCCAGCAGCTTAGGTTGGAGCGGGGGGCAAGAGACCCAGTACTTC. Protein: CASSLGWSGGQETQYF.

V and J are TRBV7-9 and TRBJ1-4; no firm D call. Germline V CDR1 and CDR2: SEHNR, FQNEAQ (reference sequence). This CDR3 spans 16 amino acids. With 3 bases removed from V and 4 bases from J, the gap between germline ends came to 15 bases. The CDR3 DNA is TGTGCCAGCAGCTTGGGTTGGTTTCGGGGTAATGAAAAACTGTTTTTT. Encoded protein: CASSLGWFRGNEKLFF.